The rows below give T cell receptor beta chains drawn from one sample of a study of long-term antiretroviral therapy in people with HIV. Sequenced by immunoSEQ multiplex PCR; TCRdb stores in-frame clones only, minus some. The sample consists of 9,500 to 15,000 clones, roughly 82% of them appearing once. The sample here was unsorted PBMCs, taken 8.2 years after starting antiretroviral therapy. These receptors were obtained from a man over 45 with HIV. The CDR3 runs from the conserved cysteine through the conserved F or W. Fields, in order: J gene, clone size, V gene, D gene, CDR3 DNA, CDR3 protein. D genes are given only for firm matches. Some rows mark clone size as missing; the rest say once, few, many or name a class of expanded clone.

j_call: TRBJ2-7
clone_size: once
v_call: TRBV6-5
d_call: -
cdr3_nt: TGTGCCAGCAGTCCGCCAGGGTTTAGCTCCTACGAGCAGTACTTC
cdr3_aa: CASSPPGFSSYEQYF

j_call: TRBJ2-7
clone_size: -
v_call: TRBV30
d_call: -
cdr3_nt: TGTGCCTGGACCCAGGGGAGGGGAGCCTACGAGCAGTACTTC
cdr3_aa: CAWTQGRGAYEQYF

j_call: TRBJ2-2
clone_size: -
v_call: TRBV5-6
d_call: TRBD2
cdr3_nt: TGTGCCAGCAGCTTGGAGACTAGCGACACCGGGGAGCTGTTTTTT
cdr3_aa: CASSLETSDTGELFF

j_call: TRBJ2-5
clone_size: -
v_call: TRBV5-4
d_call: TRBD2
cdr3_nt: TGTGCCAGCAGCTTGGCGGGTAGCGGGGGGGCCGGGGGAGAGACCCAGTACTTC
cdr3_aa: CASSLAGSGGAGGETQYF

j_call: TRBJ1-5
clone_size: -
v_call: TRBV30
d_call: -
cdr3_nt: TGTGCCTGGAGCGCAGGGTACAATCAGCCCCAGCATTTT
cdr3_aa: CAWSAGYNQPQHF

j_call: TRBJ2-7
clone_size: -
v_call: TRBV29-1
d_call: -
cdr3_nt: TGCAGCGTTGGTCAGGGATCCTACGAGCAGTACTTC
cdr3_aa: CSVGQGSYEQYF

j_call: TRBJ2-3
clone_size: -
v_call: TRBV15
d_call: -
cdr3_nt: TGTGCCACCAGCCCGGAGGGGAGCGGCACAGATACGCAGTATTTT
cdr3_aa: CATSPEGSGTDTQYF

j_call: TRBJ2-2
clone_size: -
v_call: TRBV19
d_call: -
cdr3_nt: TGTGCCAGTATTACCCGGGACGGCACCGGGGAGCTGTTTTTT
cdr3_aa: CASITRDGTGELFF

j_call: TRBJ2-5
clone_size: -
v_call: TRBV9
d_call: -
cdr3_nt: TGTGCCAGCAGCGGACTAAGTAAGGAGACCCAGTACTTC
cdr3_aa: CASSGLSKETQYF

j_call: TRBJ2-5
clone_size: -
v_call: TRBV5-4
d_call: TRBD1
cdr3_nt: TGTGCCAGCAGCTTACAGGGGATAATGAGGGAGACCCAGTACTTC
cdr3_aa: CASSLQGIMRETQYF

j_call: TRBJ2-1
clone_size: -
v_call: TRBV2
d_call: -
cdr3_nt: TGTGCCAGCAGTGAAGGGACTGAGCAGTTCTTC
cdr3_aa: CASSEGTEQFF

j_call: TRBJ1-2
clone_size: -
v_call: TRBV15
d_call: -
cdr3_nt: TGTGCCACCAGCAGAGATCGACTAGACCTACCCTATGGCTACACCTTC
cdr3_aa: CATSRDRLDLPYGYTF

j_call: TRBJ1-2
clone_size: medium-sized
v_call: TRBV4-1
d_call: -
cdr3_nt: TGCGCCAGCAGCCAAGTCGGCGTCTACACCTTC
cdr3_aa: CASSQVGVYTF

j_call: TRBJ2-7
clone_size: -
v_call: TRBV19
d_call: -
cdr3_nt: TGTGCCAGTAGTATGTGGCAGGGGAAAATGATCTACGAGCAGTACTTC
cdr3_aa: CASSMWQGKMIYEQYF

j_call: TRBJ2-5
clone_size: -
v_call: TRBV10-1
d_call: TRBD1
cdr3_nt: TGCGCCAGCAGCGGCGGGACAGGGGAATGGGAGACCCAGTACTTC
cdr3_aa: CASSGGTGEWETQYF

j_call: TRBJ2-2
clone_size: -
v_call: TRBV7-9
d_call: -
cdr3_nt: TGTGCCAGCAGCTTGCCTAACACCGGGGAGCTGTTTTTT
cdr3_aa: CASSLPNTGELFF

j_call: TRBJ1-1
clone_size: -
v_call: TRBV9
d_call: -
cdr3_nt: TGTGCCAGCAGCGTAGAGGGGGATCCGGTTGAAGCTTTCTTT
cdr3_aa: CASSVEGDPVEAFF

j_call: TRBJ2-5
clone_size: -
v_call: TRBV6-6
d_call: -
cdr3_nt: TGTGCCAGCAGTGGGACCGTGGAGACCCAGTACTTC
cdr3_aa: CASSGTVETQYF

j_call: TRBJ2-1
clone_size: -
v_call: TRBV7-9
d_call: -
cdr3_nt: TGTGCCAGCAGCTCGGACCGGGAGTTCAATGAGCAGTTCTTC
cdr3_aa: CASSSDREFNEQFF

j_call: TRBJ1-1
clone_size: -
v_call: TRBV2
d_call: -
cdr3_nt: TGTGCCAGCATTCGTTCGGCCTTGGAAGCTTTCTTT
cdr3_aa: CASIRSALEAFF

j_call: TRBJ2-7
clone_size: -
v_call: TRBV5-6
d_call: -
cdr3_nt: TGTGCCAGCAGCTTAACAGGGCAGAGAAGCTCCTACGAGCAGTACTTC
cdr3_aa: CASSLTGQRSSYEQYF

j_call: TRBJ2-7
clone_size: -
v_call: TRBV5-1
d_call: -
cdr3_nt: TGCGCCAGCAGCTTCGCAGGATCCTACGAGCAGTACTTC
cdr3_aa: CASSFAGSYEQYF

j_call: TRBJ1-1
clone_size: -
v_call: TRBV30
d_call: -
cdr3_nt: TGTGCCTGGAGTGTATTCGGGGACTTCACTGAAGCTTTCTTT
cdr3_aa: CAWSVFGDFTEAFF

j_call: TRBJ2-1
clone_size: -
v_call: TRBV27
d_call: TRBD1
cdr3_nt: TGTGCCAGCAGTTTATCGGGGACAGTCAATGAGCAGTTCTTC
cdr3_aa: CASSLSGTVNEQFF

j_call: TRBJ1-2
clone_size: -
v_call: TRBV7-9
d_call: -
cdr3_nt: TGTGCCAGCACCCTTGGACAGCTTAACTATGGCTACACCTTC
cdr3_aa: CASTLGQLNYGYTF